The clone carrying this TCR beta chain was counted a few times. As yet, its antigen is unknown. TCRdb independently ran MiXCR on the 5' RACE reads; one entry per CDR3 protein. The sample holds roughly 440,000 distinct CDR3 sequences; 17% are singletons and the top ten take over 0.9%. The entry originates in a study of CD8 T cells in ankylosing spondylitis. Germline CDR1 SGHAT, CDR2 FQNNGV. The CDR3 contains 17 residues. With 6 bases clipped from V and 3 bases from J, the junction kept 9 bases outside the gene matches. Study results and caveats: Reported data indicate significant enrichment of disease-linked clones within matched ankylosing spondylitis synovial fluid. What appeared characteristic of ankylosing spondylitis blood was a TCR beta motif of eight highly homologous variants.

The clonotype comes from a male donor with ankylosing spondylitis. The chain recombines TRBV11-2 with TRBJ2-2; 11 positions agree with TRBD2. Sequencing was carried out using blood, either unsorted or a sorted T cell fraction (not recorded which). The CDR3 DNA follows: TGTGCCAGCAGATGGCGAACTAGCGGGAGCTACACCGGGGAGCTGTTTTTT. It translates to CASRWRTSGSYTGELFF.